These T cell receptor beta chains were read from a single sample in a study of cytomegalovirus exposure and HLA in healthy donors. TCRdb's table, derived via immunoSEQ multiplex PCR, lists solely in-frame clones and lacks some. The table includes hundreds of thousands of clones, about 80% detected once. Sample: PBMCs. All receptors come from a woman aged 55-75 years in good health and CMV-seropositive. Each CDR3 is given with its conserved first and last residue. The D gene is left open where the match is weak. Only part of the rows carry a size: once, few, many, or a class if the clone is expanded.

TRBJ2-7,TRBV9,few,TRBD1,CASSAGQGGNEQYF,TGTGCCAGCAGCGCGGGACAGGGGGGTAACGAGCAGTACTTC
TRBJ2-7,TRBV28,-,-,CASNRQQATEQYF,TGTGCCAGCAATCGTCAACAGGCTACCGAGCAGTACTTC
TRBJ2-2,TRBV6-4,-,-,CASSDSHRGGGYTGELFF,TGTGCCAGCAGTGACTCTCATCGGGGAGGAGGGTACACCGGGGAGCTGTTTTTT
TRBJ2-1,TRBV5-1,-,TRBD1,CASSGRDSTFTEQFF,TGCGCCAGCAGCGGCCGGGACAGCACCTTCACTGAGCAGTTCTTC
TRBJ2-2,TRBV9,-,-,CASSADRAGTGELFF,TGTGCCAGCAGCGCCGACAGGGCGGGGACCGGGGAGCTGTTTTTT
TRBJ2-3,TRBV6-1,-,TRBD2,CASIAGIVDTQYF,TGTGCCAGCATAGCGGGGATTGTAGATACGCAGTATTTT
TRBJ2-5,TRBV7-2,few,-,CASSPRAGMMGETQYF,TGTGCCAGCAGCCCTCGGGCAGGGATGATGGGGGAGACCCAGTACTTC
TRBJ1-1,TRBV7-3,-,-,CASSSDGSREAFF,TGTGCCAGCAGCTCCGACGGTTCCAGGGAAGCTTTCTTT
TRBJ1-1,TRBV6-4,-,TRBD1,CASSALRDSEAFF,TGTGCCAGCAGTGCCCTCCGGGACAGTGAAGCTTTCTTT
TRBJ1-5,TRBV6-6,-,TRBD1,CASSGQGSQPQHF,TGTGCCAGCAGCGGACAGGGTAGTCAGCCCCAGCATTTT
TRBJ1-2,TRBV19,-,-,CASSIDHSGTKNYGYTF,TGTGCCAGTAGTATAGACCACTCAGGGACTAAGAACTATGGCTACACCTTC
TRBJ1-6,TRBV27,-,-,CASSRVGGAASPLHF,TGTGCCAGCAGCCGCGTGGGGGGTGCTGCTTCACCCCTCCACTTT
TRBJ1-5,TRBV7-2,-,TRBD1,CASSYQQGSNQPQHF,TGTGCCAGCAGCTACCAACAGGGGAGCAATCAGCCCCAGCATTTT
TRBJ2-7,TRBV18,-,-,CASSPPETGNYEQYF,TGTGCCAGCTCACCACCTGAAACAGGGAACTACGAGCAGTACTTC
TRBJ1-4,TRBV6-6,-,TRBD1,CASSPRGTTNEKLFF,TGTGCCAGCAGCCCCAGGGGGACAACTAATGAAAAACTGTTTTTT
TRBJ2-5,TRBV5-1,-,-,CASSQRTVQETQYF,TGCGCCAGCAGCCAAAGGACAGTCCAAGAGACCCAGTACTTC
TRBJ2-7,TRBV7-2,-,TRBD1,CASRSTGTASEQYF,TGTGCCAGCAGGAGCACCGGGACAGCCAGCGAGCAGTACTTC
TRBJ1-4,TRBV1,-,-,CTSSQDLDRVTNEKLFF,TGCACCAGCAGCCAAGATCTGGACAGGGTTACTAATGAAAAACTGTTTTTT
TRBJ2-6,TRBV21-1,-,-,CASSNQTGSSGANVLTF,TGTGCCAGCAGCAACCAGACGGGTAGCTCTGGGGCCAACGTCCTGACTTTC
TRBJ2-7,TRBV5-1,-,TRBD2,CASSSAGRIYEQYF,TGCGCCAGCAGCTCGGCCGGGAGGATCTACGAGCAGTACTTC
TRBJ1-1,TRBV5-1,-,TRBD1,CASSLTGGTEAFF,TGCGCCAGCAGCCTAACAGGGGGGACTGAAGCTTTCTTT
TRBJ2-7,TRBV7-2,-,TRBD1,CASSVNRGPQEQYF,TGCGCCAGCAGCGTCAACAGGGGGCCGCAGGAGCAGTACTTC
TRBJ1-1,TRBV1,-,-,CTSSLRDRGVNTEAFF,TGCACCAGCAGCCTCCGGGACAGGGGGGTGAACACTGAAGCTTTCTTT
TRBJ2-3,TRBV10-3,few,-,CAISVGSESYGTDTQYF,TGTGCCATCAGTGTGGGGAGCGAGTCGTACGGCACAGATACGCAGTATTTT
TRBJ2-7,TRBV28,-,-,CASSNPQGAESQF,TGTGCCAGCAGTAACCCTCAGGGCGCCGAGTCACAATTC
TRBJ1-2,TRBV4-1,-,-,CASSFGSTTIGYTF,TGCGCCAGCAGCTTCGGGTCTACGACTATAGGCTACACCTTC
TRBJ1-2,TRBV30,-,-,CAWSPGGSGYTF,TGTGCCTGGAGTCCGGGGGGTAGTGGCTACACCTTC
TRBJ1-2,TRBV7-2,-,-,CASSLGSADGYTF,TGTGCCAGCAGCTTAGGGAGTGCGGATGGCTACACCTTC